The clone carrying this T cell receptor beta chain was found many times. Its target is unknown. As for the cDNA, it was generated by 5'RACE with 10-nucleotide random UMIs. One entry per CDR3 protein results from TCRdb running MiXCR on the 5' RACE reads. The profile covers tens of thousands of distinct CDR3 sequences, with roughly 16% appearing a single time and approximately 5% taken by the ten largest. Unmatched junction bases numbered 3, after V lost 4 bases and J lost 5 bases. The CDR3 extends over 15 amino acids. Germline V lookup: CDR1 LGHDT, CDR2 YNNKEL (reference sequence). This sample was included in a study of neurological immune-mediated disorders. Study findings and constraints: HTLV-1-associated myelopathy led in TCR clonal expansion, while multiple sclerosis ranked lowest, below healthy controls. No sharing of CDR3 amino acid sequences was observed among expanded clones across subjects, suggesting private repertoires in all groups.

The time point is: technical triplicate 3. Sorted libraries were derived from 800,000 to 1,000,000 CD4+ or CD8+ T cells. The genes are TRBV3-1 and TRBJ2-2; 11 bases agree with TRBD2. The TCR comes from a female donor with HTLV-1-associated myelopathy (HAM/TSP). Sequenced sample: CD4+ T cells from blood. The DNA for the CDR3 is TGTGCCAGCAGCCTTAGCGGGAGGGGAACCGGGGAGCTGTTTTTT. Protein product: CASSLSGRGTGELFF.